The next 26 T cell receptor beta chains were all read from a single sample in a study of human T cells and chemical hapten exposure. TCRdb called the RACE reads again in MiXCR, with one record for every CDR3 protein. The sample carries approximately 60,000 distinct CDR3 sequences, more than 8% recorded once. Time point given: pre-sensitization, week 0. Noted treatment: therapeutic diphenylcyclopropenone sensitization with weekly scalp DPC. This specimen was whole blood, taken in connection with sensitization to the hapten diphenylcyclopropenone (DPC). The receptors originated from a man aged 35 to 55 with alopecia areata. Some clones in this sample may be carry-over from other donors' samples.

A few counts support this clonotype. The genes are TRBV2 and TRBJ2-3; perhaps TRBD2 as D (5 bases). This CDR3 is built from 12 residues. The germline gives CDR1 SNHLY, CDR2 FYNNEI. Between the trimmed V and J ends, which lost 10 bases and 3 bases, there was a span of 11 bases. The CDR3 sequence is CATLGGTDTQYF. CDR3 DNA: TGTGCCACCCTTGGCGGGACAGATACGCAGTATTTT.

This clonotype was found many times. This chain uses TRBV28 with TRBJ1-2; D is ambiguous. Trimming took 2 bases from V and 5 from J, leaving 6 bases between them. The CDR3 has 12 residues. In germline, CDR1 is MDHEN, CDR2 SYDVKM. The CDR3 spells CASSLKGYGYTF. DNA of the CDR3: TGTGCCAGCAGTTTAAAAGGATATGGCTACACCTTC.

This clonotype was observed a few times. V and J are TRBV6-2 or TRBV6-3 and TRBJ2-1; 12 bases are shared with TRBD2. Looked up from germline, CDR1 is MNHEY and CDR2 is SVGEGT. J lost 0 bases, V lost 5 bases, and 5 bases had no gene match. The CDR3 sequence is 17 residues long. The CDR3 coding sequence is TGTGCCAGCAGTCTACGGACTAGCGGGACCTCCTACAATGAGCAGTTCTTC. As protein: CASSLRTSGTSYNEQFF.

This clonotype was detected many times. The rearrangement links TRBV6-5 to TRBJ2-2; D may be TRBD1 or TRBD2 (6 bases each). The V gene lost 8 bases and the J gene lost 6 bases, with 13 bases spanning the gap. The germline CDR1 and CDR2 sequences are MNHEY and SVGAGI. This CDR3 spans 13 amino acids. The CDR3 sequence is CASGNREAGELFF. DNA of the CDR3: TGTGCCAGCGGCAACAGGGAGGCCGGGGAGCTGTTTTTT.

The chain recombines TRBV4-3 with TRBJ2-1; TRBD2 is a possible D gene (6 bases). V gave up 0 bases and J gave up 7 bases, with 16 bases separating them. Germline loops: CDR1 LGHNA, CDR2 YSLEER. The CDR3 consists of 16 residues. CDR3 nucleotides: TGCGCCAGCAGCCAAGAGGCCAGCGGGTTGGGGAATGAGCAGTTCTTC. This sequence encodes CASSQEASGLGNEQFF.

This clonotype was seen only a few times. The rearrangement joins TRBV18 to TRBJ2-1; no firm D call. V was clipped by 1 base and J by 0 bases, with 10 bases between them. CDR1 and CDR2 from the germline V gene are KGHSH and LQKENI. The CDR3 spans 16 residues. The CDR3 region has the DNA TGTGCCAGCTCACCACAGGCGCGGAGCTCCTACAATGAGCAGTTCTTC. As protein: CASSPQARSSYNEQFF.

This chain links TRBV6-1 with TRBJ2-2; weak D call: TRBD1 (6 bases). Trimming removed 7 bases at V and 0 bases at J, with 9 bases between. The CDR3 sequence is 14 residues long. CDR1 and CDR2 from the germline V gene are MNHNS and SASEGT. CDR3 coding DNA: TGTGCCAGCAAGACAGGCCCGAACACCGGGGAGCTGTTTTTT. Translating it yields CASKTGPNTGELFF.

This sequence joins TRBV7-9 and TRBJ1-6; 9 bases line up with TRBD1. CDR1 and CDR2 from the germline V gene are SEHNR and FQNEAQ (reference sequence). V gave up 5 bases and J gave up 7 bases; unmatched junction bases: 6. This CDR3 region has 15 residues. CDR3 DNA: TGTGCCAGCAGCCCTGGGGACAGGGACAATTCACCCCTCCACTTT. Translating gives CASSPGDRDNSPLHF. Using reference TRBV7-9 and TRBJ1-6 for the parts outside the CDR3, the full variable domain is DTGVSQNPRHKITKRGQNVTFRCDPISEHNRLYWYRQTLGQGPEFLTYFQNEAQLEKSRLLSDRFSAERPKGSFSTLEIQRTEQGDSAMYLCASSPGDRDNSPLHFGNGTRLTVT.

The table lists this clonotype with many counts. CDR3 in amino acids: CASSEVGSSYNSPLHF. DNA for the CDR3: TGTGCCAGCAGTGAAGTCGGGAGCTCCTATAATTCACCCCTCCACTTT. The V call is TRBV25-1, the J call TRBJ1-6; the D is unclear. CDR1 and CDR2 (germline): MGHDK, SYGVNS. The CDR3 runs 16 residues. Between the trimmed V and J ends, which lost 2 bases and 0 bases, there was a span of 8 bases.

This sequence joins TRBV20-1 and TRBJ2-3, with D perhaps matching TRBD2 (6 bases). This CDR3 spans 12 amino acids. From germline, CDR1 is DFQATT and CDR2 SNEGSKA (reference sequence). V shed 6 bases and J shed 6 bases, with 13 bases lying between them. Here the CDR3 DNA reads TGCAGTGCCCCGGGAGTCCGGGATACGCAGTATTTT. Encoded protein: CSAPGVRDTQYF.

This chain connects TRBV12-3 or TRBV12-4 to TRBJ1-1; TRBD1 is a possible D gene (5 bases). The V end was cut by 4 bases, the J end by 3 bases, with 12 bases between. The length of the CDR3 is 14 residues. The CDR3 is CASSSTDRYTEAFF. As DNA, the CDR3 is TGTGCCAGCAGTTCGACAGATAGGTACACTGAAGCTTTCTTT.

Only a few counts were recorded for this clonotype. The CDR3 loop reads CSAGTSGTQETQYF. The DNA of the CDR3 is TGCAGTGCCGGGACTAGCGGGACCCAAGAGACCCAGTACTTC. V is TRBV20-1 and J is TRBJ2-5, with 13 bases aligning to TRBD2. The germline gives CDR1 DFQATT, CDR2 SNEGSKA (reference sequence). This CDR3 contains 14 residues. The junction had 2 bases not matched to a gene; V was cut back by 6 bases and J by 1 base.

This clonotype was observed many times. The rearrangement joins TRBV5-1 to TRBJ2-7; 7 bases agree with TRBD1. The germline CDR1 and CDR2 sequences are SGHRS and YFSETQ. J gave up 1 base and V 4 bases, and 5 bases lay outside the gene matches. This CDR3 is 14 amino acids long. CDR3 region: CASSVKGQSYEQYF. CDR3 in DNA: TGCGCCAGCAGCGTGAAGGGACAGTCCTACGAGCAGTACTTC.

This clonotype showed up many times. The chain has TRBV5-1 and TRBJ2-2, with 9 positions matching TRBD1. J was trimmed by 3 bases and V by 2 bases; bases with no gene match: 2. The germline gives CDR1 SGHRS, CDR2 YFSETQ. There are 15 residues in the CDR3. The CDR3 reads CASSLQGADTGELFF. Written as DNA, the CDR3 is TGCGCCAGCAGCTTACAGGGGGCGGACACCGGGGAGCTGTTTTTT.

This clonotype was detected ten times or more. V usage is TRBV12-3 or TRBV12-4 and J usage is TRBJ2-1; D is ambiguous. The ends were cut back, 3 bases at V and 4 bases at J, with 4 bases in the middle. CDR3 length equals 12 residues. DNA of the CDR3: TGTGCCAGCAGTTTCGTTTACAATGAGCAGTTCTTC. It encodes CASSFVYNEQFF.

This clonotype was observed many times. The chain links TRBV12-3 or TRBV12-4 to TRBJ2-2, with D possibly being TRBD1 or TRBD2 (6 bases each). This CDR3 comprises 15 residues. V was shortened by 5 bases and J by 5 bases, with 15 bases between the two germline ends. The CDR3 sequence: CASSLQTGRTGELFF. CDR3 DNA: TGTGCCAGCAGTCTGCAAACAGGGAGGACCGGGGAGCTGTTTTTT.

The chain carries TRBV9 and TRBJ2-1; 13 bases line up with TRBD2. The V gene's germline CDR1 is SGDLS and CDR2 YYNGEE. V lost 3 bases to trimming and J lost 9 bases; unmatched junction nucleotides: 6. The length of the CDR3 is 15 residues. The CDR3 nucleotides read TGTGCCAGCAGCGAGAGGACTAGCGGGAGCGGTGAGCAGTTCTTC. It translates to CASSERTSGSGEQFF. Supplemented by reference TRBV9 and TRBJ2-1, the full variable domain reads DSGVTQTPKHLITATGQRVTLRCSPRSGDLSVYWYQQSLDQGLQFLIQYYNGEERAKGNILERFSAQQFPDLHSELNLSSLELGDSALYFCASSERTSGSGEQFFGPGTRLTVL.

This clonotype came up many times. The CDR3 DNA reads TGTGCCAGCAGTCAAACAGGGATTGGGGAGCTGTTTTTT. Amino acids: CASSQTGIGELFF. This chain uses TRBV6-6 with TRBJ2-2; TRBD1 is a possible D gene (6 bases). Germline CDR1 MNHNY, CDR2 SVGAGI (reference sequence). This CDR3 spans 13 amino acids. Trimming removed 5 bases at V and 8 bases at J, with 12 bases between.

This clonotype was detected many times. J is TRBJ2-7 and V is TRBV28; no firm D call. Looked up from germline, CDR1 is MDHEN and CDR2 is SYDVKM. The CDR3 is 11 residues long. Deletions cut 6 bases from V and 3 bases from J, with 6 bases between. CDR3 loop: CASRTIYEQYF. The CDR3 DNA reads TGTGCCAGCAGAACAATCTACGAGCAGTACTTC.

This clonotype was recorded a few times. CDR3 bases: TGCAGCGTTGTCGCGGGGGGAGAGACCCAGTACTTC. Encoded protein: CSVVAGGETQYF. The genes are TRBV29-1 and TRBJ2-5, with 8 bases matching TRBD2. The CDR3 runs to 12 residues. V was clipped by 4 bases and J by 4 bases; unmatched bases: 2. The germline gives CDR1 SQVTM, CDR2 ANQGSEA.

This clonotype was seen at least ten times. The V gene is TRBV6-2 or TRBV6-3, the J gene TRBJ1-2, with D unclear. Germline CDR1 is MNHEY and CDR2 is SVGEGT. The CDR3 is 12 residues long. Trimming left V 6 bases short and J 3 bases short, with 8 bases between. The CDR3 DNA reads TGTGCCAGCAGCCCAGAGGACTATGGCTACACCTTC. This sequence encodes CASSPEDYGYTF.

This clonotype occurred a few times. The CDR3 is CASSLSGRAYEQYF. The CDR3 nucleotides are TGTGCCAGCAGCCTGAGCGGGAGGGCCTACGAGCAGTACTTC. V and J are TRBV14 and TRBJ2-7; TRBD2 agrees at 10 bases. Germline-derived CDR1 and CDR2 are SGHDN and FVKESK. V gave up 4 bases and J gave up 2 bases; unmatched junction bases: 2. The CDR3 is made up of 14 amino acids.

The chain is built from TRBV7-6 and TRBJ2-3, with 8 positions matching TRBD2. Germline values: CDR1 SGHVS, CDR2 FNYEAQ. The CDR3 is made up of 17 amino acids. The J segment lost 3 bases and the V segment lost 4 bases, leaving 12 bases of the junction unmatched. The CDR3 loop reads CASSSTSGVRGTDTQYF. CDR3 sequence (DNA): TGTGCCAGCAGCTCTACTAGCGGAGTAAGGGGGACAGATACGCAGTATTTT.

This clonotype was seen at least ten times. The gene calls are TRBV12-3 or TRBV12-4 and TRBJ2-1; 8 bases map to TRBD1. CDR3 size: 14 residues. V was clipped by 7 bases and J by 3 bases; unmatched bases: 5. The CDR3 loop reads CASNWGTGYNEQFF. CDR3 coding DNA: TGTGCCAGCAATTGGGGGACAGGCTACAATGAGCAGTTCTTC.

The chain recombines TRBV10-2 with TRBJ2-7; a possible D gene is TRBD1 (6 bases). Germline V gene sequence: CDR1 WSHSY, CDR2 SAAADI. V lost 5 bases and J lost 6, with 14 bases in between. The CDR3 has 13 residues. CDR3 in amino acids: CASSKGTIGEQYF. As DNA, the CDR3 is TGCGCCAGCAGTAAGGGGACAATAGGCGAGCAGTACTTC.

This clonotype has a handful of counts. This chain connects TRBV11-2 to TRBJ2-5, with D possibly TRBD1 on 5 matching bases. Trimming took off 0 bases at V and 5 bases at J, with 10 bases between the two ends. From germline, CDR1 is SGHAT and CDR2 FQNNGV. The CDR3 sequence is 14 residues long. In DNA, the CDR3 is TGTGCCAGCAGCTTAGAGGCAGGGCTGGAGACCCAGTACTTC. Protein sequence: CASSLEAGLETQYF.